A single sample gave rise to the 27 T cell receptor beta chains below, sequenced in a study of T cell clones after liver transplantation. Measured with immunoSEQ multiplex PCR; TCRdb has only the in-frame clones, and not every one. The table has over 70,000 clones, 80% seen once. The source material was CD4+ T cells from blood, sampled 12 months after liver transplant. Receptors originate from a human patient who received a liver transplant. Some T cells may be supplied by the graft donor.

The chain joins TRBV7-2 to TRBJ1-2; no definite D call. Trimming stripped 5 bases from V and 3 bases from J, with 13 bases between. The germline CDR1 and CDR2 sequences are SGHTA and FQGNSA. The CDR3 totals 14 residues. CDR3 bases: TGTGCCAGCAGCCTAAGATTTCTGGACTATGGCTACACCTTC. This encodes CASSLRFLDYGYTF.

CDR3: CASRDQGTGANVLTF. Written as DNA, the CDR3 is TGTGCCAGCAGAGATCAGGGAACCGGGGCCAACGTCCTGACTTTC. V gene TRBV2 combines with J gene TRBJ2-6; D is possibly TRBD1 (5 bases). Germline assignment: CDR1 SNHLY and CDR2 FYNNEI. V shed 6 bases and J shed 4 bases, with 13 bases lying between them. The CDR3 extends over 15 amino acids.

V is TRBV2 and J is TRBJ2-7, with 9 bases fitting TRBD1. J was trimmed by 5 bases and V by 8 bases; bases with no gene match: 7. Germline loops: CDR1 SNHLY, CDR2 FYNNEI. The CDR3 covers 13 residues. CDR3 nucleotides: TGTGCCAGCGTCCGGGACAGGGTCCACGAGCAGTACTTC. Encoded protein: CASVRDRVHEQYF.

A single count supports this clone. This chain uses TRBV28 with TRBJ1-2, with a weak D call TRBD1 (5 bases). Germline V CDR1 and CDR2: MDHEN, SYDVKM. V lost 6 bases and J 5 bases, leaving 13 bases between the germline ends. The CDR3 has 13 amino acids. The CDR3, as DNA: TGTGCCAGCAGGAAGCAGCAGGGATATGGCTACACCTTC. It specifies CASRKQQGYGYTF.

The J gene is TRBJ2-1, the V gene TRBV7-9, with D unresolved. From germline, CDR1 is SEHNR and CDR2 FQNEAQ (reference sequence). V dropped 5 bases and J dropped 7 bases, with 9 bases sitting between them. The CDR3 is 12 amino acids. This chain's CDR3 is CASSPRLNEQFF. CDR3 in DNA: TGTGCCAGCAGCCCCCGTCTTAATGAGCAGTTCTTC.

The J gene is TRBJ2-7, the V gene TRBV21-1; the DNA was not compared with TRBD1, the D call given in the table. TRBV21-1 is an annotated pseudogene. There are 17 residues in the CDR3. The CDR3 DNA sequence: TGTGCCAGCAGCCTCCGACAGGGGACGGGTGAATTTTACGAGCAGTACTTC. It yields the protein CASSLRQGTGEFYEQYF.

The rearrangement links TRBV5-5 to TRBJ2-3; the match to TRBD2 covers 7 bases. CDR1 and CDR2 from the germline V gene are SGHKS and YYEKEE (reference sequence). The junction had 5 bases not matched to a gene; V was cut back by 4 bases and J by 0 bases. This CDR3 is built from 15 residues. CDR3 amino acids: CASSLSGASTDTQYF. In DNA form, the CDR3 reads TGTGCCAGCAGCCTCAGCGGGGCTAGCACAGATACGCAGTATTTT.

This sequence joins TRBV5-1 and TRBJ2-2, with 7 bases identical to TRBD1. The CDR3 is made up of 15 amino acids. Germline-derived CDR1 and CDR2 are SGHRS and YFSETQ. The V segment lost 4 bases and the J segment 4 bases; nucleotides outside the gene matches: 7. CDR3 region: CASSPMTGPTGELFF. In DNA form, the CDR3 reads TGCGCCAGCAGCCCAATGACAGGGCCCACCGGGGAGCTGTTTTTT.

The chain employs TRBV6-5 and TRBJ1-1; no reliable D call. The V end was cut by 2 bases, the J end by 2 bases, with 12 bases between. The V gene's germline CDR1 is MNHEY and CDR2 SVGAGI. This CDR3 is 15 amino acids long. The CDR3 nucleotides read TGTGCCAGCAGTTACAGCGCCCTAATTAACACTGAAGCTTTCTTT. Protein sequence: CASSYSALINTEAFF.

V gene TRBV30 combines with J gene TRBJ1-4; D remains unclear. V lost 4 bases and J 0 bases, leaving 15 bases between the germline ends. The CDR3 has 16 amino acids. The germline V gene encodes CDR1 GTSNPN and CDR2 SVGIG (reference sequence). In nucleotides, the CDR3 is TGTGCCTGGACTGAACTTAGAGGAGCAACTAATGAAAAACTGTTTTTT. This encodes CAWTELRGATNEKLFF.

The CDR3 bases are TGCGCCAGCAGGCGGACAGACCCATACGAGCAGTACTTC. This encodes CASRRTDPYEQYF. The V gene is TRBV5-1, the J gene TRBJ2-7; tentatively, D is TRBD1 (6 bases). Germline CDR1 reads SGHRS; CDR2 reads YFSETQ. Trimming took 5 bases from V and 4 from J, leaving 13 bases between them. The CDR3 runs to 13 residues. The full variable domain, with the rest looked up from reference TRBV5-1 and TRBJ2-7, is KAGVTQTPRYLIKTRGQQVTLSCSPISGHRSVSWYQQTPGQGLQFLFEYFSETQRNKGNFPGRFSGRQFSNSRSEMNVSTLELGDSALYLCASRRTDPYEQYFGPGTRLTVT.

CDR3 amino acids: CASSLVAGSGAKNIQYF. The CDR3 region has the DNA TGTGCCAGCAGCTTAGTAGCAGGGAGCGGGGCCAAAAACATTCAGTACTTC. The rearrangement links TRBV7-2 to TRBJ2-4; possible D gene TRBD2, 6 bases. The CDR3 runs 17 residues. With 1 base removed from V and 1 base from J, the gap between germline ends came to 14 bases. Germline CDR1 and CDR2: SGHTA and FQGNSA.

The chain is built from TRBV19 and TRBJ2-5; 9 bases are a match to TRBD2. The CDR3 runs to 16 residues. Unmatched junction bases numbered 6, after V lost 0 bases and J lost 4 bases. Per the germline V gene, CDR1 is LNHDA and CDR2 is SQIVND (reference sequence). CDR3 sequence reads: CASSIDRREGRETQYF. Here the CDR3 DNA reads TGTGCCAGTAGTATAGATCGGCGGGAGGGCCGAGAGACCCAGTACTTC.

The rearrangement uses TRBV28 and TRBJ1-5; tentatively, D is TRBD1 (5 bases). The CDR3 loop spans 15 amino acids. Germline V gene data show CDR1 as MDHEN and CDR2 as SYDVKM. Trimming stripped 4 bases from V and 3 bases from J, with 13 bases between. CDR3 in DNA: TGTGCCAGCAGTTCCACGGGACGGGTCAATCAGCCCCAGCATTTT. This sequence encodes CASSSTGRVNQPQHF.

This clone turned up a few times. This chain links TRBV7-8 with TRBJ1-2, with D perhaps matching TRBD1 (5 bases). The germline V and J ends were trimmed by 5 bases and 0 bases, with 13 bases remaining between them. The CDR3 consists of 15 residues. The V gene's germline CDR1 is SGHVS and CDR2 FQNEAQ. Written as DNA, the CDR3 is TGTGCCAGCAGCCCCCGACAGAGCCCTAACTATGGCTACACCTTC. Its protein product is CASSPRQSPNYGYTF.

CDR3 nucleotide sequence: TGCGCCAGCAGCCAAGCCGCTAGCGGGAGGTACACGATTGGCTCCTACAATGAGCAGTTCTTC. Translation: CASSQAASGRYTIGSYNEQFF. V and J are TRBV4-3 and TRBJ2-1, with TRBD2 matching over 11 bases. The CDR3 is 21 amino acids. Germline V CDR1 and CDR2: LGHNA, YSLEER. V lost 1 base and J lost 0; bases outside the gene matches: 14.

V is TRBV29-1 and J is TRBJ2-3, with D perhaps TRBD1 (5 bases). Germline V gene lookup returns CDR1 SQVTM and CDR2 ANQGSEA. Trimming took 1 base from V and 6 from J, leaving 8 bases between them. The CDR3 covers 12 residues. The CDR3 DNA reads as TGCAGCGTTGAAGGCCCAGGGGATACGCAGTATTTT. Amino acid sequence: CSVEGPGDTQYF.

The chain recombines TRBV5-1 with TRBJ1-4; D is ambiguous. The V gene's germline CDR1 is SGHRS and CDR2 YFSETQ. V lost 0 bases to trimming and J lost 0 bases, with 3 bases between them. The CDR3 is 14 residues long. This chain's CDR3 is CASSLGATNEKLFF. The CDR3 DNA follows: TGCGCCAGCAGCTTGGGGGCAACTAATGAAAAACTGTTTTTT.

This clone was found a few times. The chain is built from TRBV6-1 and TRBJ2-7, with D perhaps TRBD1 (6 bases). The V gene's germline CDR1 is MNHNS and CDR2 SASEGT. Deletions cut 0 bases from V and 1 base from J, with 13 bases between. This CDR3 is built from 16 residues. The CDR3 coding sequence is TGTGCCAGCAGTGAAGCCAGGGACACTTTATCCTACGAGCAGTACTTC. Amino acid sequence: CASSEARDTLSYEQYF.

The CDR3 spells CASSLTGASYEQYF. For the CDR3, the DNA is TGTGCCAGCAGTCTTACAGGGGCCTCCTACGAGCAGTACTTC. The chain couples TRBV6-5 to TRBJ2-7, with 7 positions matching TRBD1. The length of the CDR3 is 14 residues. The ends lost 5 bases at V and 0 bases at J; junction bases unmatched: 4. Germline V gene lookup returns CDR1 MNHEY and CDR2 SVGAGI.

This clone was picked up one time. CDR3 protein: CSARGNTEAFF. The CDR3 DNA reads as TGCAGTGCTAGGGGGAACACTGAAGCTTTCTTT. The V and J genes are TRBV20-1 and TRBJ1-1; no firm D call. The CDR3 is 11 amino acids. Trimming removed 3 bases at V and 1 base at J, with 3 bases between. Germline CDR1 and CDR2: DFQATT and SNEGSKA (reference sequence).

CDR3 region: CASTSPRTGGSGYTF. The CDR3 DNA reads as TGTGCCAGCACCAGCCCAAGGACAGGGGGTAGTGGCTACACCTTC. The chain couples TRBV28 to TRBJ1-2, with 10 bases aligning to TRBD1. In germline, CDR1 is MDHEN, CDR2 SYDVKM. The CDR3 loop spans 15 amino acids. V shed 7 bases, J shed 7 bases, and the junction held 12 bases outside the gene matches.

The chain carries TRBV11-2 and TRBJ2-5, with D tentatively TRBD1 (5 bases). This CDR3 has 15 residues. CDR1 SGHAT and CDR2 FQNNGV come from the germline V gene. Trimming took off 4 bases at V and 6 bases at J, with 18 bases between the two ends. CDR3 amino acids: CASSSPTVDFKTQYF. The CDR3 bases are TGTGCCAGCAGCTCCCCGACAGTGGATTTTAAGACCCAGTACTTC.

The rearrangement uses TRBV15 and TRBJ2-7; D is perhaps TRBD2 (6 bases). Trimming took 0 bases from V and 3 from J, leaving 15 bases between them. CDR3 length: 16 amino acids. Germline V gene data show CDR1 as LNHNV and CDR2 as YYDKDF (reference sequence). CDR3 residues: CATSRDYSTGDYEQYF. CDR3 nucleotide sequence: TGTGCCACCAGCAGAGATTACTCCACGGGAGACTACGAGCAGTACTTC.

This clone is labeled medium-sized. This rearrangement joins TRBV4-1 to TRBJ1-1; unclear D gene. V shed 1 base and J shed 4 bases, with 19 bases lying between them. This CDR3 comprises 17 residues. Germline CDR1 MGHRA, CDR2 YSYEKL. For the CDR3, the DNA is TGCGCCAGCAGCCAAGTGGATATGGGAATGATGGCCACTGAAGCTTTCTTT. It is translated as CASSQVDMGMMATEAFF.

As to this clone: In the same sample, other DNA sequences code for this CDR3. The J gene is TRBJ2-1, the V gene TRBV9, with 15 positions matching TRBD2. V shed 3 bases and J 7 bases; nucleotides not matched to a gene: 2. CDR1 is SGDLS and CDR2 is YYNGEE in the germline V gene. The CDR3 has 15 amino acids. CDR3 loop: CASSAGTSGRNEQFF. Here the CDR3 DNA reads TGTGCCAGCAGCGCCGGGACTAGCGGGAGGAATGAGCAGTTCTTC. The full variable domain, rest sourced from reference TRBV9 and TRBJ2-1, is DSGVTQTPKHLITATGQRVTLRCSPRSGDLSVYWYQQSLDQGLQFLIQYYNGEERAKGNILERFSAQQFPDLHSELNLSSLELGDSALYFCASSAGTSGRNEQFFGPGTRLTVL.

CDR3 amino acids: CASSQMLATHDEQYF. The CDR3 bases are TGCGCCAGCAGCCAAATGTTGGCCACACACGACGAGCAGTACTTC. The chain employs TRBV4-3 and TRBJ2-7; no reliable D call. Trimming pared 2 bases from V and 5 bases from J, leaving 16 bases between. This CDR3 is 15 amino acids long. CDR1 is LGHNA, CDR2 YSLEER, per germline.